A selection of T cell receptor beta chains follows, all from one sample in a study of shared clonotypes between healthy human individuals. The table came from immunoSEQ multiplex PCR; TCRdb's copy has only in-frame clones and leaves some out. The sample has some 2.1 million clones; roughly 95% are singletons. The sequenced sample consisted of naive CD4+ T cells sorted from blood. The receptors stem from a man between 18 and 35 years old in good health. The CDR3 runs from the conserved cysteine through the conserved F or W. The order of the fields is V gene, clone size, CDR3 length, D gene, J gene, CDR3 protein, CDR3 DNA. A D gene is named only where the DNA matches it firmly. Clone sizes are given selectively: once, few, many, or a class where the clone is expanded.

v_call: TRBV11-2
clone_size: .
cdr3_length: 15
d_call: TRBD1
j_call: TRBJ1-1
cdr3_aa: CASSPLQGAVTEAFF
cdr3_nt: TGTGCCAGCAGCCCTCTACAGGGGGCCGTCACTGAAGCTTTCTTT

v_call: TRBV4-1
clone_size: .
cdr3_length: 15
d_call: .
j_call: TRBJ1-2
cdr3_aa: CASSQDRGVDYGYTF
cdr3_nt: TGCGCCAGCAGCCAAGATCGCGGGGTGGATTATGGCTACACCTTC

v_call: TRBV7-9
clone_size: many
cdr3_length: 16
d_call: .
j_call: TRBJ2-1
cdr3_aa: CASSSLGGRTYNEQFF
cdr3_nt: TGTGCCAGCAGCAGTCTCGGGGGGCGCACCTACAATGAGCAGTTCTTC

v_call: TRBV19
clone_size: once
cdr3_length: 15
d_call: .
j_call: TRBJ1-4
cdr3_aa: CASRRTVATNEKLFF
cdr3_nt: TGTGCCAGTAGAAGGACAGTTGCAACTAATGAAAAACTGTTTTTT

v_call: TRBV2
clone_size: .
cdr3_length: 15
d_call: TRBD1
j_call: TRBJ2-1
cdr3_aa: CASSSRDRGNNEQFF
cdr3_nt: TGTGCCAGCAGTTCCCGGGACAGGGGGAACAATGAGCAGTTCTTC

v_call: TRBV5-1
clone_size: .
cdr3_length: 14
d_call: TRBD1
j_call: TRBJ1-2
cdr3_aa: CASSLDGQVRGYTF
cdr3_nt: TGCGCCAGCAGCTTGGATGGACAGGTCCGAGGCTACACCTTC

v_call: TRBV5-1
clone_size: .
cdr3_length: 15
d_call: TRBD2
j_call: TRBJ2-1
cdr3_aa: CASSLGWEGYNEQFF
cdr3_nt: TGCGCCAGCAGCTTGGGTTGGGAGGGATACAATGAGCAGTTCTTC

v_call: TRBV25-1
clone_size: .
cdr3_length: 15
d_call: TRBD2
j_call: TRBJ2-1
cdr3_aa: CASSVSGGFNNEQFF
cdr3_nt: TGTGCCAGCAGTGTGTCGGGGGGTTTTAACAATGAGCAGTTCTTC

v_call: TRBV5-1
clone_size: .
cdr3_length: 18
d_call: TRBD1
j_call: TRBJ1-3
cdr3_aa: CASSLQLTGKVTGNTIYF
cdr3_nt: TGCGCCAGCAGCTTGCAATTGACAGGGAAGGTGACTGGAAACACCATATATTTT

v_call: TRBV25-1
clone_size: .
cdr3_length: 16
d_call: TRBD1
j_call: TRBJ2-3
cdr3_aa: CASSELGQGALGTQYF
cdr3_nt: TGTGCCAGCAGTGAATTGGGACAGGGGGCGCTTGGGACGCAGTATTTT

v_call: TRBV25-1
clone_size: few
cdr3_length: 17
d_call: .
j_call: TRBJ2-1
cdr3_aa: CASSELQGSVSYNEQFF
cdr3_nt: TGTGCCAGCAGTGAACTGCAGGGGAGTGTCTCCTACAATGAGCAGTTCTTC

v_call: TRBV4-1
clone_size: .
cdr3_length: 16
d_call: TRBD1
j_call: TRBJ1-1
cdr3_aa: CASSLSTGPMNTEAFF
cdr3_nt: TGCGCCAGCAGCCTCTCGACAGGGCCCATGAACACTGAAGCTTTCTTT

v_call: TRBV20-1
clone_size: .
cdr3_length: 11
d_call: .
j_call: TRBJ2-7
cdr3_aa: CSARPVYEQYF
cdr3_nt: TGCAGTGCTAGACCAGTCTACGAGCAGTACTTC

v_call: TRBV6-4
clone_size: .
cdr3_length: 15
d_call: TRBD2
j_call: TRBJ2-1
cdr3_aa: CASSEAGGAYNEQFF
cdr3_nt: TGTGCCAGCAGTGAGGCCGGGGGGGCTTACAATGAGCAGTTCTTC

v_call: TRBV29-1
clone_size: .
cdr3_length: 14
d_call: .
j_call: TRBJ2-4
cdr3_aa: CSVGSGTKKNIQYF
cdr3_nt: TGCAGCGTTGGGTCCGGGACGAAAAAAAACATTCAGTACTTC

v_call: TRBV7-2
clone_size: .
cdr3_length: 17
d_call: TRBD2
j_call: TRBJ2-2
cdr3_aa: CASSNPTSGGGTGELFF
cdr3_nt: TGTGCCAGCAGCAACCCAACTAGCGGAGGGGGGACCGGGGAGCTGTTTTTT

v_call: TRBV27
clone_size: .
cdr3_length: 15
d_call: .
j_call: TRBJ2-2
cdr3_aa: CASSPPRVNTGELFF
cdr3_nt: TGTGCCAGCAGTCCCCCTAGAGTGAACACCGGGGAGCTGTTTTTT

v_call: TRBV6-5
clone_size: .
cdr3_length: 13
d_call: .
j_call: TRBJ1-6
cdr3_aa: CASSLSNNSPLHF
cdr3_nt: TGTGCCAGCAGTCTTTCCAATAATTCACCCCTCCACTTT